These T cell receptor beta chains were read from a single sample in a study of somatic mutations in cytotoxic T cells in rheumatoid arthritis. Clones were sequenced by immunoSEQ multiplex PCR, and TCRdb holds only the in-frame ones, with some missing. The sample records about 16,000 clones, more than 75% being singletons. The sequencing input was CD8+ T cells sorted from blood. These receptors were obtained from an adult with rheumatoid arthritis. Both conserved end residues are trimmed from each CDR3. Not every row has a clone size; where given, it reads once, few, many or a size class.

size,J,V,CDR3
few,TRBJ1-5,TRBV14,ASSHGVGSNQPQH
few,TRBJ1-1,TRBV27,ASGPGGSNTEAF
NA,TRBJ2-1,TRBV5-4,ASSSPGKSYNNEQF
once,TRBJ1-2,TRBV5-4,ASSLLGSNYGYT
few,TRBJ2-7,TRBV27,ASSFSSGHLSYEQY
NA,TRBJ1-1,TRBV6-5,ASSRDTNTEAF
NA,TRBJ2-7,TRBV11-2,ASSFWIRERTGEQY
NA,TRBJ2-1,TRBV9,ASSVSGEQF
NA,TRBJ2-7,TRBV13,ASSSGISYEQY
NA,TRBJ2-2,TRBV9,ASSVGLLGRHWNTGELF
NA,TRBJ2-5,TRBV5-1,ASLDSTQTQY
NA,TRBJ2-3,TRBV10-3,AIKVTSGVSTDTQY
NA,TRBJ2-3,TRBV28,ASSLFGGSTDTQY
few,TRBJ1-5,TRBV4-1,ASSQFPGDNQPQH
once,TRBJ2-3,TRBV29-1,SVEGLAGTSTDTQY
NA,TRBJ2-7,TRBV14,ASSPLGGLSYEQY
NA,TRBJ2-7,TRBV29-1,SVHDTYEQY
NA,TRBJ2-2,TRBV13,ASSLEGAGELF
few,TRBJ2-5,TRBV23-1,ASRAQQTQY
NA,TRBJ2-5,TRBV4-3,ASSQAPGPGETQY
NA,TRBJ1-4,TRBV4-3,ASSQALGSGNEKLS
NA,TRBJ2-1,TRBV28,ASSSGNEQF
medium-sized,TRBJ1-2,TRBV4-3,ASSQAQPRDYGYT
once,TRBJ2-7,TRBV18,ASRGQGTYEQY
NA,TRBJ1-1,TRBV10-3,AISESRDRALEAF
NA,TRBJ2-7,TRBV5-1,ASSLTGSGSYEQY
NA,TRBJ1-5,TRBV18,ASSPSRGGGQPQH
few,TRBJ2-7,TRBV7-2,ASSFSYEQY
NA,TRBJ2-7,TRBV29-1,SVEDRTGTGKEQY
few,TRBJ1-5,TRBV7-9,ASSAGQGALQPQH
NA,TRBJ2-1,TRBV9,ASSVALAINEQF
NA,TRBJ2-7,TRBV11-2,ASSWAGTSLYEQY
NA,TRBJ2-7,TRBV11-2,ASSFSGNSYEQY
NA,TRBJ2-7,TRBV27,ASSRPGTGEYEQY
NA,TRBJ2-1,TRBV9,ASNEGRASEQF
few,TRBJ2-7,TRBV5-1,ASSLGSGSYEQY
NA,TRBJ2-5,TRBV27,ASRDLAVQETQY
NA,TRBJ2-2,TRBV5-6,ASSLRVSSGELF
few,TRBJ2-7,TRBV7-9,ASSPRSEGDEQY
NA,TRBJ1-1,TRBV2,ASRTSKREYITEAF
few,TRBJ2-5,TRBV5-1,ASSSELGTTQETQY
NA,TRBJ2-1,TRBV5-1,ASSSQTSGRANEQF
NA,TRBJ2-7,TRBV11-2,ASSRAYEQY
medium-sized,TRBJ1-2,TRBV7-9,ASSHKGGVGYGYT
NA,TRBJ2-2,TRBV14,ASSQASGGTGELF
NA,TRBJ1-2,TRBV19,ASSIATGHFNYGYT